This TCR beta chain was recovered during a study of blood T cells in healthy people across ages. The study's findings and limits: A strong correlation was seen between TCR beta diversity and naive T cell percentage. One million T cells yielded diversity estimates that were considered underestimates.

Trimming at V came to 8 bases and at J to 2 bases, leaving 8 bases not matched to a gene. The germline gives CDR1 MNHNS, CDR2 SASEGT. The CDR3 totals 14 residues. The authors ran a second PCR of about 7 to 11 cycles using a sample-barcoded 5' primer and a J-beta primer mix. From the 5' RACE reads, TCRdb called clonotypes with MiXCR, one entry per CDR3 protein. Among around 780,000 distinct CDR3 sequences listed, roughly three fifths were seen once. Only a few counts were recorded for this clonotype. Its antigen is not known. Samples had at least 7 million PBMCs isolated from them. At least 6 micrograms of total RNA were extracted per sample.

The source of this sequence is a man in his forties in good health. Material for sequencing was blood. The rearrangement uses TRBV6-1 and TRBJ1-2; 7 nucleotides match TRBD1. DNA of the CDR3: TGTGCCAGCGTACCGGGACAGATCAACTATGGCTACACCTTC. Its protein product is CASVPGQINYGYTF.